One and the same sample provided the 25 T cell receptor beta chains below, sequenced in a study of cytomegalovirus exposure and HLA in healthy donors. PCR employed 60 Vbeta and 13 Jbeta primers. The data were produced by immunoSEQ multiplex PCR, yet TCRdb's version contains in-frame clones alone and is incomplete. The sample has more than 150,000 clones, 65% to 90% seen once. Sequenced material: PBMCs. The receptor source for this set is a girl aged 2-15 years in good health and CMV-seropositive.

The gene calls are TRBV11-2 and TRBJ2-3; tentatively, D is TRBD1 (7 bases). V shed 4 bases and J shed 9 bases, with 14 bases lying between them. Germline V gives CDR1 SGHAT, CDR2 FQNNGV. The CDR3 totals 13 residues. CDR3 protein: CASSSTPGGTQYF. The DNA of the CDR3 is TGTGCCAGCAGCTCGACCCCAGGGGGGACGCAGTATTTT.

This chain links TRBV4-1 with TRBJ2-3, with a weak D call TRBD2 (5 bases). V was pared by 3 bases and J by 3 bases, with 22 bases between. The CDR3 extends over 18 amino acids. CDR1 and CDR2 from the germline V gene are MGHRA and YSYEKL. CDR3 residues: CASSHLRALRMGTDTQYF. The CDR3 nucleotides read TGCGCCAGCAGCCATCTGAGGGCCCTTCGTATGGGGACAGATACGCAGTATTTT.

Written as DNA, the CDR3 is TGTGCCATCAGGAGGGGACAGGGGGCTGAAAAACTGTTTTTT. Protein sequence: CAIRRGQGAEKLFF. This chain connects TRBV10-3 to TRBJ1-4, with TRBD1 matching 12 bases. The CDR3 extends over 14 amino acids. The V segment lost 6 bases and the J segment 7 bases; nucleotides outside the gene matches: 3. The germline gives CDR1 ENHRY, CDR2 SYGVKD.

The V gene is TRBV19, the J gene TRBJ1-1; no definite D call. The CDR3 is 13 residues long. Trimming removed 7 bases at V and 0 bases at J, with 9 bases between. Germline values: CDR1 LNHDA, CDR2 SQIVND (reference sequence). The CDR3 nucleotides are TGTGCCAGTACACGCGGGATGAACACTGAAGCTTTCTTT. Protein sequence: CASTRGMNTEAFF.

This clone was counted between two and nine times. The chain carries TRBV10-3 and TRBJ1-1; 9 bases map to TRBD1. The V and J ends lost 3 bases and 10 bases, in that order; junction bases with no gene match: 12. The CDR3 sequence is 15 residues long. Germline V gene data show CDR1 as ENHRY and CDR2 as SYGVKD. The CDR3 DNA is TGTGCCATCAGTGACCAGGGACAGGGTTCTGTCCGAGCTTTCTTT. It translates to CAISDQGQGSVRAFF.

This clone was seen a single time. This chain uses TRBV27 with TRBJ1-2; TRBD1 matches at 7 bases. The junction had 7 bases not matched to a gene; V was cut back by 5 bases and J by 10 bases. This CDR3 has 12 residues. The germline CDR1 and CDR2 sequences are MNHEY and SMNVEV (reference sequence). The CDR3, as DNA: TGTGCCAGCAGTCCGGGACAGAACGACTACACCTTC. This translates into CASSPGQNDYTF.

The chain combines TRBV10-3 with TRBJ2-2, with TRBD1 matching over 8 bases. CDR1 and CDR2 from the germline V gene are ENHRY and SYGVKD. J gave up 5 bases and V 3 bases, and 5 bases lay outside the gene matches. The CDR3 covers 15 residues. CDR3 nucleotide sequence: TGTGCCATCAGTGAAAGAGACAGGGGTACCGGGGAGCTGTTTTTT. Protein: CAISERDRGTGELFF.

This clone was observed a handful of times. CDR3 DNA: TGCGCCAGCAGCCAAGGGACAGTTGCGAAACTGTTTTTT. It is translated as CASSQGTVAKLFF. The J gene is TRBJ1-4, the V gene TRBV4-1; D possibly corresponds to TRBD1 (6 bases). Germline assignment: CDR1 MGHRA and CDR2 YSYEKL. Trimming took off 1 base at V and 11 bases at J, with 11 bases between the two ends. CDR3 size: 13 residues.

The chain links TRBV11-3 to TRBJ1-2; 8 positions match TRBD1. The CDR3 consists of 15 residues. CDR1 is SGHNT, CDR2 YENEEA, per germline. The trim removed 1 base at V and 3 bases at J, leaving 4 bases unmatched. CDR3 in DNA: TGTGCCAGCAGCTTAGTTCAGGGGGCGGACTATGGCTACACCTTC. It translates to CASSLVQGADYGYTF.

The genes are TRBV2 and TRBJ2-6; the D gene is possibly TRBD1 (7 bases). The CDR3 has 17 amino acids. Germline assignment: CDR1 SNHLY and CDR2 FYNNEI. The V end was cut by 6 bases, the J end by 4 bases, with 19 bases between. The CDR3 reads CASRVGQGGYGANVLTF. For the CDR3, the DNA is TGTGCCAGCAGAGTTGGGCAGGGGGGCTACGGGGCCAACGTCCTGACTTTC.

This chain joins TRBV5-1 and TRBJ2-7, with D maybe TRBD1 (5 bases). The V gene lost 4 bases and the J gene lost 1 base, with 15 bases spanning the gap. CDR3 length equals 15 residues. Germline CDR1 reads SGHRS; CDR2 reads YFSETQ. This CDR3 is CASSLRESPSYEQYF. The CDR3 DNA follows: TGCGCCAGCAGCCTCAGGGAATCGCCTTCCTACGAGCAGTACTTC.

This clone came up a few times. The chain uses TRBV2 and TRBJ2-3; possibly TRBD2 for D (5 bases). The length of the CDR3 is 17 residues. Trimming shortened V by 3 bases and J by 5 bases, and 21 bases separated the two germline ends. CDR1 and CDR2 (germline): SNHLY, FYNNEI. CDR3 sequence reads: CASSDVVSAQEIDTQYF. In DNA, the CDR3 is TGTGCCAGCAGTGACGTGGTTAGCGCCCAAGAGATAGATACGCAGTATTTT.

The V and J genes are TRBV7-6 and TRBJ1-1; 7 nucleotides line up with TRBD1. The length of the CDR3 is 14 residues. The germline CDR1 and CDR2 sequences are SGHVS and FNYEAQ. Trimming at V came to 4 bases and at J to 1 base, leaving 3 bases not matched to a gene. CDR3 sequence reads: CASSSRDRNTEAFF. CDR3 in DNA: TGTGCCAGCAGCTCCCGGGACAGGAACACTGAAGCTTTCTTT.

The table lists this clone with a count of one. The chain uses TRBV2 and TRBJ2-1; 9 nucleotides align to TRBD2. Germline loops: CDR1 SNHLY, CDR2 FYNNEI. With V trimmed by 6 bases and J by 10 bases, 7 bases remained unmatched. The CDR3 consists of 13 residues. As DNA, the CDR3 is TGTGCCAGCAGGGTAGCGGGGGTAAGGGAGCAGTTCTTC. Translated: CASRVAGVREQFF.

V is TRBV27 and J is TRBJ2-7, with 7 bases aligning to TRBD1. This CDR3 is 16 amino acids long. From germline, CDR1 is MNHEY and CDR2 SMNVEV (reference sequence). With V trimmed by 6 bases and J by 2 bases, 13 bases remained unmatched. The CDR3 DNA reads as TGTGCCAGCAGACGTATAGGGACAGTCTCCCCCTACGAGCAGTACTTC. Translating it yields CASRRIGTVSPYEQYF.

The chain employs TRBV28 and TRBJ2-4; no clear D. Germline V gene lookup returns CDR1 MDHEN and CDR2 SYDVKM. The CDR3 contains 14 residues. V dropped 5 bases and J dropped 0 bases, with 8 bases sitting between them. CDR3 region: CASSPLRAKNIQYF. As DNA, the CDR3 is TGTGCCAGCAGTCCATTGAGAGCCAAAAACATTCAGTACTTC. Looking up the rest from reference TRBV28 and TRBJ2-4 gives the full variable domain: DVKVTQSSRYLVKRTGEKVFLECVQDMDHENMFWYRQDPGLGLRLIYFSYDVKMKEKGDIPEGYSVSREKKERFSLILESASTNQTSMYLCASSPLRAKNIQYFGAGTRLSVL.

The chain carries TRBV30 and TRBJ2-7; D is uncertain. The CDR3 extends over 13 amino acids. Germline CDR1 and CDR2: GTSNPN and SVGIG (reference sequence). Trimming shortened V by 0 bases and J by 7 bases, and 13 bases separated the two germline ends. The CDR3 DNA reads TGTGCCTGGAGTGTTAGGCGAAACGGGGAGCAGTACTTC. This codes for CAWSVRRNGEQYF. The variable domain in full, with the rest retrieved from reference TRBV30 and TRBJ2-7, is SQTIHQWPATLVQPVGSPLSLECTVEGTSNPNLYWYRQAAGRGLQLLFYSVGIGQISSEVPQNLSASRPQDRQFILSSKKLLLSDSGFYLCAWSVRRNGEQYFGPGTRLTVT.

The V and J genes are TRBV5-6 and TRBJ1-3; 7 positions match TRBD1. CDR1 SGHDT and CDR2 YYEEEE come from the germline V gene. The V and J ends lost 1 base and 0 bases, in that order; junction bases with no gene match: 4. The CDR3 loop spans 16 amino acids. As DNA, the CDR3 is TGTGCCAGCAGCTTGTACCCAGGGGGCTCTGGAAACACCATATATTTT. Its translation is CASSLYPGGSGNTIYF. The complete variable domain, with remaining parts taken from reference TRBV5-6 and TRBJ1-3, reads DAGVTQSPTHLIKTRGQQVTLRCSPKSGHDTVSWYQQALGQGPQFIFQYYEEEERQRGNFPDRFSGHQFPNYSSELNVNALLLGDSALYLCASSLYPGGSGNTIYFGEGSWLTVV.

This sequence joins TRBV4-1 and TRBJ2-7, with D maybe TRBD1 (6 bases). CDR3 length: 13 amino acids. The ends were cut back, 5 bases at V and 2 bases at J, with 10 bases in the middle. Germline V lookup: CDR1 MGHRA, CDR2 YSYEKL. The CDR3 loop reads CASSSDRTYEQYF. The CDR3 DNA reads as TGCGCCAGCAGCTCGGACAGAACCTACGAGCAGTACTTC.

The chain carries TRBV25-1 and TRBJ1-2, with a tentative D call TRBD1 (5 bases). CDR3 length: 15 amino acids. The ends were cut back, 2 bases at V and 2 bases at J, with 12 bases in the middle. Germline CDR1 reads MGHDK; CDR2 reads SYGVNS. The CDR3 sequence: CASSERGFMNYGYTF. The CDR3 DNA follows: TGTGCCAGCAGTGAAAGGGGATTCATGAACTATGGCTACACCTTC.

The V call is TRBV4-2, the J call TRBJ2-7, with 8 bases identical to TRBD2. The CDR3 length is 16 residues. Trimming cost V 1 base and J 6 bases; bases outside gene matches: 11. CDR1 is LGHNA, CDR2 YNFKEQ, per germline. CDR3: CASSQGILAGGPEQYF. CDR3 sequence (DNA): TGTGCCAGCAGCCAAGGAATTCTAGCGGGCGGTCCCGAGCAGTACTTC.

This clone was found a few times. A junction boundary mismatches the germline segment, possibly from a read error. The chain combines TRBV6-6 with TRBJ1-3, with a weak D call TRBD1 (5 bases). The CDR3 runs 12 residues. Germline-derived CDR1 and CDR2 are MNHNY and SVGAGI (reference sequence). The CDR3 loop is CASSYSTDRYDF. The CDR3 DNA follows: TGTGCCAGCAGTTACTCGACCGACAGATATGATTTT.

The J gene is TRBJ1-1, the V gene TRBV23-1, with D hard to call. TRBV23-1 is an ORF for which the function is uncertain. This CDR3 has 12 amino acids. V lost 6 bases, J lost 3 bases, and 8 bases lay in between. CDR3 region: CASRRAYTEAFF. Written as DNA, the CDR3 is TGCGCCAGCAGGCGGGCGTACACTGAAGCTTTCTTT.

The DNA of the CDR3 is TGTGCCAGTGGGACTAGCGGGGGGGCGGGAAATGAGCAGTTCTTC. Translated, it gives CASGTSGGAGNEQFF. The chain couples TRBV19 to TRBJ2-1; the match to TRBD2 covers 16 bases. V was pared by 8 bases and J by 7 bases, with 5 bases of the junction left unmatched. Germline V CDR1 and CDR2: LNHDA, SQIVND (reference sequence). This CDR3 has 15 amino acids.

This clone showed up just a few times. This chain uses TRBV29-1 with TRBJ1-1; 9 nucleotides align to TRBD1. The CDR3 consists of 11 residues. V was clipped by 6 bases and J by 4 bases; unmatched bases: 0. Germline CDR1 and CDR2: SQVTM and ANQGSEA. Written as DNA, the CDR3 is TGCAGCGTGACAGGGGGCACTGAAGCTTTCTTT. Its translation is CSVTGGTEAFF. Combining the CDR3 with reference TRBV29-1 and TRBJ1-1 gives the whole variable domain SAVISQKPSRDICQRGTSLTIQCQVDSQVTMMFWYRQQPGQSLTLIATANQGSEATYESGFVIDKFPISRPNLTFSTLTVSNMSPEDSSIYLCSVTGGTEAFFGQGTRLTVV.